This TCR beta chain came from a study of CD8 T cells in Susac syndrome. The study's findings and limits: Regarding the TCR sequencing and HLA analysis, the study admitted that a relatively small number of individuals were involved.

RNA was extracted with the RNeasy kit, and a quantity of roughly 0.5 to 1 ug was reverse transcribed using random hexamers. Amplification of TCR beta CDR3 was carried out by immunoSEQ multiplex PCR, which covered 54 Vbeta and 13 Jbeta segments. Each CDR3 protein gets one entry after TCRdb re-called the immunoSEQ multiplex PCR reads with MiXCR. The table shows about 150,000 distinct CDR3 sequences, with less than 97% occurring only once. Germline CDR1 SGHDT, CDR2 YYEEEE. Trimming shortened V by 2 bases and J by 6 bases, and 12 bases separated the two germline ends. The CDR3 has 15 residues. As to this clonotype: The antigen is undetermined.

Blood CD8+ and CD4+ T cells underwent high-throughput TCR beta sequencing. TEMRA cells were FACS-enriched, unlike CD8+ and CD4+ T cells, which were negatively isolated. The gene calls are TRBV5-6 and TRBJ1-6; D is undetermined. The sequencing sample was made of CD8+ T cells from PBMCs. The TCR comes from a human donor with multiple sclerosis. This chain's CDR3 is CASSFGYGFNSPLHF. In nucleotides, the CDR3 is TGTGCCAGCAGCTTTGGATACGGGTTTAATTCACCCCTCCACTTT.